The T cell receptor (beta chain) described here comes from a study of T cell repertoires in ileal Crohn's disease. Study at large: Median disease duration was approximately eight years; 35% to 45% smoked at surgery. Study-level points and caveats: Clonal expansions were more frequent in active smokers than non-smokers at surgery.

Data came from immunoSEQ multiplex PCR; TCRdb stores just in-frame clones and leaves some out. Here the sample spans fewer than 18,000 clones, 80% being singletons. CDR3 length: 17 residues. Germline V CDR1 and CDR2: SGHNT, YYREEE (reference sequence). The ends were cut back, 4 bases at V and 0 bases at J, with 19 bases in the middle. The sample holds a few counts of this clone. Its specificity is unknown. Sequencing used ileal tissue. The chain joins TRBV5-4 to TRBJ1-1; no reliable D call. The clonotype was recovered from an adult with Crohn's disease. Written as DNA, the CDR3 is TGTGCCAGCAGCCCCGCGGGGAGGGTTTCGATGAACACTGAAGCTTTCTTT. This translates into CASSPAGRVSMNTEAFF.